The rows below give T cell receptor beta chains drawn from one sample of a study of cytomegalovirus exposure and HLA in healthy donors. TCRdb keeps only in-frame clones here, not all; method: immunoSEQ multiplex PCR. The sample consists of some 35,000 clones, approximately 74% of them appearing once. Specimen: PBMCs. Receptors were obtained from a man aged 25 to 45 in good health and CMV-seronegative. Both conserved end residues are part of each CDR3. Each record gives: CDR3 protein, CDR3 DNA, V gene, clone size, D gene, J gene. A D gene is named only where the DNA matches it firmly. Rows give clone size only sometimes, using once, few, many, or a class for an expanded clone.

CASSPNRNQPQHF TGTGCCAGCAGCCCGAACAGGAATCAGCCCCAGCATTTT TRBV7-2 few NA TRBJ1-5
CASSPVGNLAGYNEQFF TGTGCCAGCAGCCCGGTTGGGAATCTAGCGGGTTACAATGAGCAGTTCTTC TRBV5-4 NA TRBD2 TRBJ2-1
CASSQQGAYYGYTF TGTGCCAGCAGTCAACAGGGGGCTTACTATGGCTACACCTTC TRBV28 NA TRBD1 TRBJ1-2
CASSPGQLPQETQYF TGTGCCAGCAGCCCGGGACAGTTGCCACAAGAGACCCAGTACTTC TRBV11-3 NA TRBD1 TRBJ2-5
CASSGGDRVDNEQFF TGTGCCAGCAGTGGGGGGGACAGGGTCGACAATGAGCAGTTCTTC TRBV2 NA TRBD1 TRBJ2-1
CASSPRLHEKLFF TGTGCCAGCAGCCCCAGACTACATGAAAAACTGTTTTTT TRBV28 NA NA TRBJ1-4
CASSGLAGASNEQFF TGTGCCAGCAGTGGCCTAGCGGGGGCGTCCAATGAGCAGTTCTTC TRBV6-4 NA TRBD2 TRBJ2-1
CASSEGGTGGYEQYF TGCGCCAGCAGTGAGGGGGGGACAGGGGGCTACGAGCAGTACTTC TRBV10-1 once TRBD1 TRBJ2-7
CASQPRGSYNEQFF TGTGCCAGCCAGCCCCGGGGCTCCTACAATGAGCAGTTCTTC TRBV6-1 NA NA TRBJ2-1
CASSLEERAGYGYTF TGCGCCAGCAGCCTCGAGGAGAGGGCCGGCTATGGCTACACCTTC TRBV4-1 NA NA TRBJ1-2
CATSRDRFSGDGYTF TGTGCCACCAGCAGAGATCGTTTCTCCGGGGATGGCTACACCTTC TRBV15 NA NA TRBJ1-2
CASSDPFYGYTF TGTGCCAGCAGTGATCCCTTCTATGGCTACACCTTC TRBV2 NA NA TRBJ1-2
CASSYGRDRDNSPLHF TGTGCCAGCAGTTACGGCCGTGACAGAGATAATTCACCCCTCCACTTT TRBV6-5 NA NA TRBJ1-6
CASSPGAGGETQYF TGTGCCAGCTCACCGGGAGCTGGAGGCGAGACCCAGTACTTC TRBV18 few NA TRBJ2-5
CASQQKTGLPYEQYF TGTGCCAGCCAGCAAAAAACAGGTCTTCCCTACGAGCAGTACTTC TRBV27 NA NA TRBJ2-7
CASSDIRDEETQYF TGTGCCAGCAGCGACATCCGGGATGAAGAGACCCAGTACTTC TRBV9 NA NA TRBJ2-5
CASTLPEGAKETQYF TGTGCCAGCACCCTCCCTGAGGGGGCAAAAGAGACCCAGTACTTC TRBV7-9 NA TRBD1 TRBJ2-5
CASSAIPGQRQFF TGTGCCAGCAGCGCCATACCGGGACAGAGACAGTTCTTC TRBV11-2 NA TRBD1 TRBJ2-1
CASSQQEATEAFF TGTGCCAGCAGCCAACAAGAGGCCACTGAAGCTTTCTTT TRBV4-2 once NA TRBJ1-1
CASRRQQNTEAFF TGCGCCAGCAGACGACAGCAGAACACTGAAGCTTTCTTT TRBV5-1 NA NA TRBJ1-1
CASSRPGTGEETQYF TGTGCCAGCAGTCGACCCGGGACAGGTGAAGAGACCCAGTACTTC TRBV6-5 few TRBD1 TRBJ2-5
CASSESEGTGGPEAFF TGTGCCAGCAGTGAGAGTGAAGGGACAGGGGGCCCTGAAGCTTTCTTT TRBV6-1 NA TRBD1 TRBJ1-1
CASRRGSYEQYF TGTGCCAGCAGACGGGGCTCCTACGAGCAGTACTTC TRBV2 NA NA TRBJ2-7
CATSEGRDSTDTQYF TGTGCCACCAGCGAAGGGAGAGATAGCACAGATACGCAGTATTTT TRBV15 NA NA TRBJ2-3
CASSVAGVRETQYF TGTGCCAGCAGCGTCGCGGGAGTCCGGGAGACCCAGTACTTC TRBV9 NA TRBD2 TRBJ2-5
CASSPLRDQETQYF TGTGCCAGCAGTCCCCTACGGGACCAAGAGACCCAGTACTTC TRBV25-1 once NA TRBJ2-5
CASIPFDRTQPQHF TGTGCCAGCATCCCTTTCGACAGGACCCAGCCCCAGCATTTT TRBV28 NA NA TRBJ1-5
CSSETGGNGYTF TGCAGCTCTGAGACAGGGGGTAATGGCTACACCTTC TRBV29-1 NA TRBD1 TRBJ1-2
CASSLGGALPSSGNTIYF TGTGCCAGCAGCCTGGGAGGCGCTCTCCCGAGCTCTGGAAACACCATATATTTT TRBV4-2 once NA TRBJ1-3
CASSLLAGKTQYF TGTGCCAGCAGCTTGCTAGCGGGGAAGACCCAGTACTTC TRBV5-6 few TRBD2 TRBJ2-5
CASSYSARAYEQYF TGTGCCAGCAGTTACTCGGCCAGGGCCTACGAGCAGTACTTC TRBV6-5 NA NA TRBJ2-7
CASSLEQLTDTQYF TGTGCCAGCAGCTTGGAACAGCTCACAGATACGCAGTATTTT TRBV5-4 NA NA TRBJ2-3
CASSFSGRGNTEAFF TGTGCCAGCAGTTTCAGTGGGAGGGGGAACACTGAAGCTTTCTTT TRBV28 NA NA TRBJ1-1
CASSHSGGTYEQYF TGTGCCAGCAGTCATAGCGGGGGAACCTACGAGCAGTACTTC TRBV28 NA TRBD2 TRBJ2-7
CASSPMASGNTGELFF TGTGCCAGCAGCCCTATGGCTAGCGGGAACACCGGGGAGCTGTTTTTT TRBV4-2 NA TRBD2 TRBJ2-2
CASSLGTLDEKLFF TGTGCCAGCAGCTTAGGGACATTGGATGAAAAACTGTTTTTT TRBV7-9 NA NA TRBJ1-4
CASSRTSGRADTQYF TGTGCCAGCAGCAGGACTAGCGGGAGGGCAGATACGCAGTATTTT TRBV28 NA TRBD2 TRBJ2-3
CATRWGVKETQYF TGTGCCACCCGCTGGGGAGTTAAGGAGACCCAGTACTTC TRBV27 NA NA TRBJ2-5
CASSLGGLTEINSPLHF TGTGCCAGCAGCTTAGGAGGTTTGACAGAGATCAATTCACCCCTCCACTTT TRBV11-2 NA NA TRBJ1-6
CSVAITGSGANVLTF TGCAGCGTTGCTATTACAGGGTCTGGGGCCAACGTCCTGACTTTC TRBV29-1 NA NA TRBJ2-6
CSVTPVGRDNYGYTF TGCAGCGTTACCCCCGTGGGCCGAGATAACTATGGCTACACCTTC TRBV29-1 once NA TRBJ1-2
CASSVGGFGNQPQHF TGTGCCAGCAGCGTAGGGGGCTTTGGCAATCAGCCCCAGCATTTT TRBV28 few TRBD1 TRBJ1-5
CASSLERGLKTQYF TGTGCCAGCAGCTTAGAAAGGGGGCTGAAGACCCAGTACTTC TRBV7-2 NA TRBD1 TRBJ2-5
CASSQETSGGNTGELFF TGTGCCAGCAGCCAAGAGACTAGCGGGGGGAACACCGGGGAGCTGTTTTTT TRBV4-2 once TRBD2 TRBJ2-2
CASSQGGGGFRPQHF TGCGCCAGCAGCCAAGGAGGGGGGGGCTTTCGGCCCCAGCATTTT TRBV4-1 NA NA TRBJ1-5
CASSSDSYNEQFF TGTGCCAGCAGTTCTGACTCTTACAATGAGCAGTTCTTC TRBV27 NA NA TRBJ2-1
CASSVGGGGQPQHF TGTGCCAGCAGCGTAGGTGGGGGCGGTCAGCCCCAGCATTTT TRBV9 NA NA TRBJ1-5
CASSPIPSNQPQHF TGTGCCAGCTCACCCATTCCAAGCAATCAGCCCCAGCATTTT TRBV18 once NA TRBJ1-5
CASRGQGSGNTIYF TGTGCCAGCAGGGGACAGGGGTCTGGAAACACCATATATTTT TRBV28 NA TRBD1 TRBJ1-3
CASRVQGANTEAFF TGTGCCAGCAGGGTTCAGGGGGCGAACACTGAAGCTTTCTTT TRBV2 NA TRBD1 TRBJ1-1
CSGRGSGDTGELFF TGCAGCGGACGGGGCAGCGGGGACACCGGGGAGCTGTTTTTT TRBV29-1 NA TRBD2 TRBJ2-2
CASIVTGGVTEAFF TGTGCCAGCATTGTAACAGGGGGCGTTACTGAAGCTTTCTTT TRBV2 few TRBD1 TRBJ1-1
CASSQGLAGRLHYEQYF TGCGCCAGCAGCCAAGGTCTAGCGGGGAGGCTTCACTACGAGCAGTACTTC TRBV4-1 NA TRBD2 TRBJ2-7
CASSPWTTKDQQYF TGTGCCAGCAGCCCTTGGACTACCAAAGACCAGCAGTACTTC TRBV28 few NA TRBJ2-7
CASSLGQGDEKLFF TGTGCCAGCAGCCTGGGACAGGGTGATGAAAAACTGTTTTTT TRBV7-9 once TRBD1 TRBJ1-4